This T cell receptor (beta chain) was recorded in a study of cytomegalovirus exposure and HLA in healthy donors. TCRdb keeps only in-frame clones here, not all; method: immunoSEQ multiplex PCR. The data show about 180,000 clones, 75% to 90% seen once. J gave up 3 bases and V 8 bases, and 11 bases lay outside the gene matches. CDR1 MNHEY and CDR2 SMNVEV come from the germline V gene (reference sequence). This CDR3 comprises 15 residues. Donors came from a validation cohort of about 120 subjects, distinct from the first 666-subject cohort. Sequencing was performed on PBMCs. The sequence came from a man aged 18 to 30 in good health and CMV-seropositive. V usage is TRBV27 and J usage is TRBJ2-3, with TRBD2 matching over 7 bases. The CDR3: CASRLWGGITDTQYF. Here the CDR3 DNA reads TGTGCCAGCCGCCTGTGGGGGGGGATAACAGATACGCAGTATTTT.